These T cell receptor beta chains were read from a single sample in a study of T cells in Graves' hyperthyroidism and ophthalmopathy. In TCRdb, the multiplex PCR reads were re-called with MiXCR into one record per CDR3 protein. The table lists 250,000 to 400,000 distinct CDR3 sequences, roughly an eighth of them singletons, with 34% in the top ten. Sequences were obtained from blood. These receptors were taken from a woman aged 35 to 49 with Graves' ophthalmopathy. Both conserved end residues are part of each CDR3. The D gene is left open where the match is weak. Only part of the rows carry a size: once, few, many, or a class if the clone is expanded.

j_call clone_size d_call cdr3_length v_call cdr3_nt cdr3_aa
TRBJ1-2 many TRBD1 13 TRBV29-1 TGCAGCGTCTTCACAGGGGCGAACTATGGCTACACCTTC CSVFTGANYGYTF
TRBJ2-5 many TRBD1 16 TRBV11-2 TGTGCCAGCAGCTCCGAGTGGACAGGAGCTCAAGAGACCCAGTACTTC CASSSEWTGAQETQYF
TRBJ1-1 many TRBD1 16 TRBV19 TGTGCCAGTAGTATAGATTTCGGGACAGGGCGCACTGAAGCTTTCTTT CASSIDFGTGRTEAFF
TRBJ2-1 few . 15 TRBV3-1 TGTGCCAGCAGCCAATTAGCGGTCTCCTACAATGAGCAGTTCTTC CASSQLAVSYNEQFF
TRBJ2-1 many TRBD2 18 TRBV3-1 TGTGCCAGCAGCCAAGCCCTCTCTAGCGGGGGAAATCGTAATGAGCAGTTCTTC CASSQALSSGGNRNEQFF
TRBJ2-6 many . 14 TRBV18 TGTGCCAGCAGCCCAGGGTCTGGGGCCAACGTCCTGACTTTC CASSPGSGANVLTF
TRBJ1-1 . . 15 TRBV9 TGTGCCAGCAGCGTAGAGGCAGTCATGAACACTGAAGCTTTCTTT CASSVEAVMNTEAFF
TRBJ1-5 few TRBD1 15 TRBV30 TGTGCCTGGAGTCCCACGAGGGGGCGCGGGCAGCCCCAGCATTTT CAWSPTRGRGQPQHF
TRBJ1-4 many . 15 TRBV5-1 TGCGCCAGCTCCTCGGGGAGGCTGGCTAATGAAAAACTGTTTTTT CASSSGRLANEKLFF
TRBJ1-1 many TRBD1 15 TRBV5-1 TGCGCCAGCAGCAGACGGACAGGCGGAGACACTGAAGCTTTCTTT CASSRRTGGDTEAFF
TRBJ2-1 many . 18 TRBV7-9 TGTGCCAGCAGCTTATGGGCTTTTAGCGACTACTCCTACAATGAGCAGTTCTTC CASSLWAFSDYSYNEQFF
TRBJ1-4 few . 16 TRBV20-1 TGCAGTGCTTTTTCCCCAGGGTTACTCCGGGATGAAAAACTGTTTTTT CSAFSPGLLRDEKLFF
TRBJ2-3 . TRBD2 14 TRBV12-3/TRBV12-4 TGTGCCAGCTCCCTAGCGGGAGGGCCAAATACGCAGTATTTT CASSLAGGPNTQYF
TRBJ2-7 . . 15 TRBV15 TGTGCCACCAGCAGAGTGGGCAGTGCCCAGTACGAGCAGTACTTC CATSRVGSAQYEQYF
TRBJ1-5 many . 13 TRBV20-1 TGCAGTGCTGTGCCCCGAGTTAGGGAGCCCCAGCATTTT CSAVPRVREPQHF
TRBJ2-2 . TRBD2 17 TRBV9 TGTGCCAGCAGCGTAGAAGGACTAGCGGGAGTGGTCGGGGAGCTGTTTTTT CASSVEGLAGVVGELFF
TRBJ2-3 many . 15 TRBV24-1 TGTGCCACCAGTGACAAAGACAGTAGCTGGGATACGCAGTATTTT CATSDKDSSWDTQYF
TRBJ1-1 many . 13 TRBV2 TGTGCCAGCAGCGAAAATCGGCACACTGAAGCTTTCTTT CASSENRHTEAFF
TRBJ1-2 . . 14 TRBV20-1 TGCAGTGCTAGAGATCCAGGGCCGTTGAGAGGCTACACCTTC CSARDPGPLRGYTF
TRBJ1-5 many . 13 TRBV5-8 TGTGCCAGCAGCTCCGTGTTGGGCGGTCCCCAGCATTTT CASSSVLGGPQHF
TRBJ1-5 few . 15 TRBV3-1 TGTGCCAGCAGTTTTGCCCCAGGGGCGGCTCAGCCCCAGCATTTT CASSFAPGAAQPQHF
TRBJ2-7 few . 13 TRBV13 TGTGCCAGCAGCTTAATGGGTGTCTACGAGCAGTACTTC CASSLMGVYEQYF